The clone carrying this T cell receptor beta chain has a single count. The target antigen is unknown. This sample is drawn from a study of T cell responses to AZD1222 COVID-19 vaccine. Whole-study findings and limits: Close to half of all spike-specific TCRs reportedly target regions of the variants that are unmutated. There were repertoire samples only from the period after the peak T cell response. There were mostly white British donors and more females than males, and clonal diversity was possibly underestimated. The study found vaccine-associated CD4 TCRs spanning spike, dominant at 160-218 and 743-854.

This CDR3 region has 12 residues. Trimming stripped 3 bases from V and 4 bases from J, with 6 bases between. The data were produced by immunoSEQ multiplex PCR, yet TCRdb's version contains in-frame clones alone and is incomplete. The sample contains roughly 130,000 clones, roughly 92% of which appear only once. The chain employs TRBV12-3 or TRBV12-4 and TRBJ1-2, with a possible D match to TRBD1 (6 bases). The specimen comprised peripheral blood, sampled 28 days after the second AZD1222 dose. The sequence was obtained from an adult who received the AZD1222 COVID-19 vaccine. CDR3 bases: TGTGCCAGCAGTTTGGACAGCTATGGCTACACCTTC. Its translation is CASSLDSYGYTF.